One and the same sample provided the 16 T cell receptor beta chains below, sequenced in a study of T cell responses to AZD1222 COVID-19 vaccine. Clones were read by immunoSEQ multiplex PCR, and TCRdb kept only the in-frame ones, dropping some. In the table there are about 150,000 clones, over 75% of which are singletons. The input for sequencing was peripheral blood, taken 28 days after the second AZD1222 dose. The receptors here all came from an adult who received the AZD1222 COVID-19 vaccine.

The CDR3 DNA sequence: TGTGCCAGCAGTGGACAGCCCTCTGGGGCCAACGTCCTGACTTTC. It specifies CASSGQPSGANVLTF. J is TRBJ2-6 and V is TRBV2; D perhaps matches TRBD1 (5 bases). The CDR3 sequence is 15 residues long. Germline CDR1 is SNHLY and CDR2 is FYNNEI. V was cut by 4 bases and J by 0 bases, with 7 bases left in between.

The chain employs TRBV27 and TRBJ1-1; the D gene is possibly TRBD1 (6 bases). From germline, CDR1 is MNHEY and CDR2 SMNVEV (reference sequence). The CDR3 runs 13 residues. Deletions cut 2 bases from V and 4 bases from J, with 8 bases between. The CDR3 protein is CASSLGRGTEAFF. CDR3 in DNA: TGTGCCAGCAGTTTAGGCAGGGGCACTGAAGCTTTCTTT.

The J gene is TRBJ2-3, the V gene TRBV20-1; D unclear. The V gene's germline CDR1 is DFQATT and CDR2 SNEGSKA (reference sequence). Trimming cost V 2 bases and J 6 bases, with 6 bases left between them. The CDR3 loop spans 11 amino acids. The CDR3 loop reads CSARFMDTQYF. The CDR3 DNA sequence: TGCAGTGCTAGATTTATGGATACGCAGTATTTT.

This sequence joins TRBV12-5 and TRBJ1-1, with D maybe TRBD1 (6 bases). The germline V and J ends were trimmed by 5 bases and 9 bases, with 16 bases remaining between them. Per the germline V gene, CDR1 is LGHNT and CDR2 is FRNRAP. The CDR3 extends over 13 amino acids. CDR3 loop: CASGPFTGGKAFF. The CDR3 DNA follows: TGTGCTAGTGGTCCTTTTACCGGGGGCAAAGCTTTCTTT. The whole variable domain, remainder taken from reference TRBV12-5 and TRBJ1-1, is DARVTQTPRHKVTEMGQEVTMRCQPILGHNTVFWYRQTMMQGLELLAYFRNRAPLDDSGMPKDRFSAEMPDATLATLKIQPSEPRDSAVYFCASGPFTGGKAFFGQGTRLTVV.

The chain employs TRBV27 and TRBJ1-3; D call uncertain. Trimming stripped 6 bases from V and 0 bases from J, with 15 bases between. There are 16 residues in the CDR3. The germline V gene has CDR1 MNHEY and CDR2 SMNVEV (reference sequence). The CDR3 loop reads CASSPTKGSSGNTIYF. The CDR3 region has the DNA TGTGCCAGCAGCCCCACCAAAGGGAGCTCTGGAAACACCATATATTTT.

CDR3 loop: CASSALSGGGTDTQYF. CDR3 nucleotides: TGTGCCAGCAGCGCCCTCTCGGGCGGGGGCACAGATACGCAGTATTTT. V gene TRBV9 combines with J gene TRBJ2-3; D may be TRBD2 (6 bases). The CDR3 is 16 amino acids. Trimming stripped 3 bases from V and 1 base from J, with 15 bases between. CDR1 is SGDLS, CDR2 YYNGEE, per germline.

This sequence joins TRBV5-1 and TRBJ1-2, with 10 bases that match TRBD1. This CDR3 spans 16 amino acids. The V segment lost 4 bases and the J segment 4 bases; nucleotides outside the gene matches: 10. The germline CDR1 and CDR2 sequences are SGHRS and YFSETQ. CDR3 nucleotides: TGCGCCAGCAGCGAACCGGGACAGGGGTTCGGCTATGGCTACACCTTC. Its translation: CASSEPGQGFGYGYTF.

The V and J genes are TRBV19 and TRBJ1-1; D remains unclear. Germline CDR1 LNHDA, CDR2 SQIVND (reference sequence). CDR3 length: 11 residues. Trimming pared 4 bases from V and 8 bases from J, leaving 8 bases between. This CDR3 reads CASSTAWEAFF. The CDR3 bases are TGTGCCAGTAGTACGGCCTGGGAAGCTTTCTTT.

The chain employs TRBV5-1 and TRBJ1-2, with a weak D call TRBD1 (6 bases). V was pared by 2 bases and J by 3 bases, with 11 bases between. CDR1 and CDR2 (germline): SGHRS, YFSETQ. This CDR3 has 14 amino acids. CDR3 protein: CASSFRGADYGYTF. In DNA form, the CDR3 reads TGCGCCAGCAGCTTTCGGGGGGCAGACTATGGCTACACCTTC. Full variable domain (rest looked up from reference TRBV5-1 and TRBJ1-2): KAGVTQTPRYLIKTRGQQVTLSCSPISGHRSVSWYQQTPGQGLQFLFEYFSETQRNKGNFPGRFSGRQFSNSRSEMNVSTLELGDSALYLCASSFRGADYGYTFGSGTRLTVV.

The chain combines TRBV4-2 with TRBJ2-1; D unclear. The CDR3 covers 16 residues. With 1 base removed from V and 0 bases from J, the gap between germline ends came to 10 bases. The V gene's germline CDR1 is LGHNA and CDR2 YNFKEQ. The CDR3 DNA is TGTGCCAGCAGCCAAGGCATAGCCAGCTCCTACAATGAGCAGTTCTTC. It encodes CASSQGIASSYNEQFF.

The chain couples TRBV15 to TRBJ1-1; no clear D. Germline-derived CDR1 and CDR2 are LNHNV and YYDKDF (reference sequence). The CDR3 runs to 15 residues. Trimming removed 0 bases at V and 0 bases at J, with 8 bases between. The CDR3 DNA reads as TGTGCCACCAGCAGAGATCGGACGGTGAACACTGAAGCTTTCTTT. Protein product: CATSRDRTVNTEAFF.

V is TRBV7-6 and J is TRBJ2-7; TRBD2 aligns across 10 bases. The V gene end was trimmed by 5 bases and the J gene end by 3 bases; junction bases not matched to a gene: 7. CDR3 length: 15 residues. Germline CDR1 and CDR2: SGHVS and FNYEAQ. CDR3 in amino acids: CASSLRLAGDYEQYF. The DNA of the CDR3 is TGTGCCAGCAGCCTTCGACTAGCGGGCGACTACGAGCAGTACTTC. The variable domain in full, with the rest retrieved from reference TRBV7-6 and TRBJ2-7, is GAGVSQSPRYKVTKRGQDVALRCDPISGHVSLYWYRQALGQGPEFLTYFNYEAQQDKSGLPNDRFSAERPEGSISTLTIQRTEQRDSAMYRCASSLRLAGDYEQYFGPGTRLTVT.

The chain combines TRBV6-6 with TRBJ2-7, with D tentatively TRBD2 (6 bases). The germline V gene has CDR1 MNHNY and CDR2 SVGAGI (reference sequence). Between the trimmed V and J ends, which lost 2 bases and 4 bases, there was a span of 9 bases. The length of the CDR3 is 13 residues. The CDR3 loop is CASSYPGRYEQYF. The CDR3, as DNA: TGTGCCAGCAGTTACCCGGGGAGGTACGAGCAGTACTTC.

The chain couples TRBV29-1 to TRBJ2-3, with 10 positions matching TRBD2. The junction had 14 bases not matched to a gene; V was cut back by 7 bases and J by 4 bases. Per germline, CDR1 SQVTM and CDR2 ANQGSEA. This CDR3 is 16 amino acids long. The CDR3 region is CSARAGGPFFSDTQYF. DNA of the CDR3: TGCAGCGCACGAGCGGGAGGGCCCTTCTTTTCAGATACGCAGTATTTT.

The genes are TRBV11-1 and TRBJ1-6, with no clear D. Deletions cut 5 bases from V and 5 bases from J, with 13 bases between. The CDR3 loop spans 15 amino acids. Germline V gene sequence: CDR1 SGHAT, CDR2 FQDESV (reference sequence). Here the CDR3 reads CASSPDPRDNSPLHF. The CDR3 DNA reads as TGTGCCAGCAGCCCCGATCCGAGGGATAATTCACCCCTCCACTTT.

The chain employs TRBV7-9 and TRBJ1-2, with 8 bases aligning to TRBD1. The CDR3 is 18 amino acids. The germline gives CDR1 SEHNR, CDR2 FQNEAQ (reference sequence). V lost 2 bases, J lost 6 bases, and 17 bases stayed unmatched. The CDR3 reads CASSLILGTGERLDGYTF. The CDR3 DNA reads as TGTGCCAGCAGCTTAATCCTAGGGACAGGCGAGCGACTGGATGGCTACACCTTC.